This is a list of T cell receptor beta chains from one sample in a study of OX40 agonist ivuxolimab in advanced cancers. Assay: immunoSEQ multiplex PCR; the TCRdb copy retains only in-frame clones and omits some. This table has 18,000 or so clones, over 70% appearing once. The sequenced sample was CD4+ or CD8+ T cells sorted from blood, obtained in a trial of the OX40 agonist ivuxolimab. The receptors derive from an adult with an advanced solid tumor such as melanoma, head and neck, liver or kidney cancer. Both conserved end residues are part of each CDR3. Fields, in order: J gene, D gene, clone size, V gene, CDR3 length, CDR3 protein, CDR3 DNA. The D gene is left open where the match is weak. Part of the rows lack a size; the others show once, few, many or a class for expanded clones.

J gene: TRBJ2-7; D gene: TRBD2; clone size: .; V gene: TRBV7-6; CDR3 length: 16; CDR3 protein: CASSPGLAGGVREQYF; CDR3 DNA: TGTGCCAGCAGCCCGGGACTAGCGGGAGGGGTACGGGAGCAGTACTTC
J gene: TRBJ2-3; D gene: TRBD1; clone size: .; V gene: TRBV9; CDR3 length: 16; CDR3 protein: CASSAPTGLSTDTQYF; CDR3 DNA: TGTGCCAGCAGCGCCCCGACAGGGTTGAGCACAGATACGCAGTATTTT
J gene: TRBJ2-1; D gene: TRBD1; clone size: few; V gene: TRBV28; CDR3 length: 13; CDR3 protein: CAIDREGYNEQFF; CDR3 DNA: TGTGCCATCGACAGGGAAGGCTACAATGAGCAGTTCTTC
J gene: TRBJ2-1; D gene: TRBD2; clone size: .; V gene: TRBV7-3; CDR3 length: 15; CDR3 protein: CASSLAGGKSYEQFF; CDR3 DNA: TGTGCCAGCAGCTTAGCGGGAGGGAAGAGCTATGAGCAGTTCTTC
J gene: TRBJ2-5; D gene: TRBD1; clone size: once; V gene: TRBV7-8; CDR3 length: 15; CDR3 protein: CASSFYGTGQETQYF; CDR3 DNA: TGTGCCAGCAGCTTTTACGGGACAGGTCAAGAGACCCAGTACTTC
J gene: TRBJ1-3; D gene: .; clone size: .; V gene: TRBV9; CDR3 length: 15; CDR3 protein: CASSVGDWTGNTIYF; CDR3 DNA: TGTGCCAGCAGCGTAGGGGACTGGACGGGAAACACCATATATTTT
J gene: TRBJ1-6; D gene: .; clone size: .; V gene: TRBV4-3; CDR3 length: 12; CDR3 protein: CASSLANSPLHF; CDR3 DNA: TGCGCCAGCAGCTTAGCTAATTCACCCCTCCACTTT
J gene: TRBJ1-1; D gene: TRBD1; clone size: .; V gene: TRBV19; CDR3 length: 15; CDR3 protein: CASSTYGTAYNEAFF; CDR3 DNA: TGTGCCAGTAGTACATACGGGACAGCTTATAATGAAGCTTTCTTT
J gene: TRBJ2-2; D gene: TRBD2; clone size: .; V gene: TRBV19; CDR3 length: 17; CDR3 protein: CASSIVTGLANTGELFF; CDR3 DNA: TGTGCCAGTAGTATTGTCACTGGACTAGCGAACACCGGGGAGCTGTTTTTT
J gene: TRBJ1-1; D gene: .; clone size: .; V gene: TRBV13; CDR3 length: 15; CDR3 protein: CASSFRGRGSTEAFF; CDR3 DNA: TGTGCCAGCAGCTTCCGCGGACGTGGCTCGACTGAAGCTTTCTTT
J gene: TRBJ2-1; D gene: .; clone size: .; V gene: TRBV7-2; CDR3 length: 14; CDR3 protein: CASSYRETYNEQFF; CDR3 DNA: TGTGCCAGCAGTTACAGGGAAACCTACAATGAGCAGTTCTTC
J gene: TRBJ2-7; D gene: TRBD1; clone size: .; V gene: TRBV18; CDR3 length: 15; CDR3 protein: CASSFRTGISYEQYF; CDR3 DNA: TGTGCCAGCTCATTCAGGACAGGCATCTCCTACGAGCAGTACTTC
J gene: TRBJ1-2; D gene: .; clone size: .; V gene: TRBV4-1; CDR3 length: 16; CDR3 protein: CASSQEGVGGNYGYTF; CDR3 DNA: TGCGCCAGCAGCCAAGAAGGGGTCGGCGGGAACTATGGCTACACCTTC
J gene: TRBJ1-2; D gene: .; clone size: .; V gene: TRBV5-4; CDR3 length: 14; CDR3 protein: CASSLGGGPNGYTF; CDR3 DNA: TGTGCCAGCAGCTTGGGCGGAGGCCCTAACGGCTACACCTTC
J gene: TRBJ1-1; D gene: .; clone size: .; V gene: TRBV10-3; CDR3 length: 12; CDR3 protein: CAISDMGGEAFF; CDR3 DNA: TGTGCCATCAGTGATATGGGGGGAGAAGCTTTCTTT
J gene: TRBJ2-7; D gene: TRBD1; clone size: once; V gene: TRBV5-6; CDR3 length: 15; CDR3 protein: CASSSADRGAYEQYF; CDR3 DNA: TGTGCCAGCAGCTCCGCGGACAGGGGAGCCTACGAGCAGTACTTC
J gene: TRBJ2-3; D gene: .; clone size: few; V gene: TRBV7-2; CDR3 length: 14; CDR3 protein: CASSSLAVLDTQYF; CDR3 DNA: TGTGCCAGCAGCTCCTTGGCGGTCCTAGATACGCAGTATTTT
J gene: TRBJ2-1; D gene: TRBD2; clone size: .; V gene: TRBV4-1; CDR3 length: 18; CDR3 protein: CASSQGTSGKSSYNEQFF; CDR3 DNA: TGCGCCAGCAGCCAGGGGACTAGCGGGAAAAGCTCCTACAATGAGCAGTTCTTC
J gene: TRBJ2-2; D gene: TRBD1; clone size: .; V gene: TRBV28; CDR3 length: 16; CDR3 protein: CAIPRQGAGGTGELFF; CDR3 DNA: TGTGCCATACCCCGACAGGGGGCTGGGGGCACCGGGGAGCTGTTTTTT
J gene: TRBJ2-3; D gene: .; clone size: .; V gene: TRBV4-3; CDR3 length: 16; CDR3 protein: CASSQDAGGSTDTQYF; CDR3 DNA: TGCGCCAGCAGCCAAGATGCCGGAGGGAGCACAGATACGCAGTATTTT
J gene: TRBJ2-3; D gene: .; clone size: .; V gene: TRBV7-2; CDR3 length: 14; CDR3 protein: CASSLVVSADTQYF; CDR3 DNA: TGTGCCAGCAGCTTAGTTGTTAGCGCAGATACGCAGTATTTT
J gene: TRBJ2-1; D gene: .; clone size: .; V gene: TRBV4-3; CDR3 length: 15; CDR3 protein: CASSQDSSRYNEQFF; CDR3 DNA: TGCGCCAGCAGCCAAGATTCTAGTCGCTACAATGAGCAGTTCTTC
J gene: TRBJ2-3; D gene: .; clone size: .; V gene: TRBV5-8; CDR3 length: 16; CDR3 protein: CASSLGPQGLPDTQYF; CDR3 DNA: TGTGCCAGCAGCTTGGGGCCACAGGGTTTACCAGATACGCAGTATTTT
J gene: TRBJ1-1; D gene: .; clone size: .; V gene: TRBV19; CDR3 length: 16; CDR3 protein: CASSIAGAADSTEAFF; CDR3 DNA: TGTGCCAGTAGTATTGCAGGAGCCGCGGATAGCACTGAAGCTTTCTTT
J gene: TRBJ2-7; D gene: .; clone size: .; V gene: TRBV2; CDR3 length: 12; CDR3 protein: CASSEYRTEQYF; CDR3 DNA: TGTGCCAGCAGTGAGTACAGGACCGAGCAGTACTTC
J gene: TRBJ2-2; D gene: .; clone size: .; V gene: TRBV5-1; CDR3 length: 18; CDR3 protein: CASSFFPLRLSNTGELFF; CDR3 DNA: TGCGCCAGCAGCTTCTTCCCACTTCGGCTTTCGAACACCGGGGAGCTGTTTTTT
J gene: TRBJ2-7; D gene: TRBD1; clone size: few; V gene: TRBV7-6; CDR3 length: 15; CDR3 protein: CASSSGDRGLYEQYF; CDR3 DNA: TGTGCCAGCAGCTCGGGGGACAGGGGGCTATACGAGCAGTACTTC
J gene: TRBJ1-3; D gene: .; clone size: .; V gene: TRBV25-1; CDR3 length: 14; CDR3 protein: CASPKRAEGNTIYF; CDR3 DNA: TGTGCCAGTCCCAAGAGGGCGGAGGGGAACACCATATATTTT
J gene: TRBJ1-2; D gene: TRBD1; clone size: .; V gene: TRBV5-8; CDR3 length: 15; CDR3 protein: CASSPVWGQTYGYTF; CDR3 DNA: TGTGCCAGCAGCCCAGTGTGGGGACAGACCTATGGCTACACCTTC
J gene: TRBJ1-1; D gene: .; clone size: .; V gene: TRBV7-8; CDR3 length: 15; CDR3 protein: CASSAPGLMNTEAFF; CDR3 DNA: TGTGCCAGCAGCGCCCCGGGACTGATGAACACTGAAGCTTTCTTT